This TCR beta chain comes out of a study of blood T cell repertoires in COVID-19. Study in general: In each case, the material was cDNA or gDNA derived from T cells, B-cell-depleted T cells, or PBMCs.

This clone was observed a handful of times. In the original analysis: Amplification of reference gene primers was used by the study to estimate nucleated cell counts. The table came from immunoSEQ multiplex PCR; TCRdb's copy has only in-frame clones and leaves some out. V and J calls plus clone size are reproduced from that table; the DNA served to infer D and trimming. The sample shows about 280,000 clones, roughly 90% of them seen only once. Germline CDR1 reads SGHTA; CDR2 reads FQGNSA. This CDR3 is built from 17 residues. After removal of 1 base from V and 5 bases from J, the junction contained 10 bases not matched to a gene.

The chain joins TRBV7-2 to TRBJ1-5; 8 bases agree with TRBD1. This sequence originates from a woman between 18 and 30 years old with acute COVID-19. The sample consisted of PBMCs or T cells enriched from blood (not recorded which). This chain's CDR3 is CASSLGDPTGGHQPQHF. CDR3 bases: TGTGCCAGCAGCTTAGGGGACCCCACAGGGGGGCATCAGCCCCAGCATTTT.